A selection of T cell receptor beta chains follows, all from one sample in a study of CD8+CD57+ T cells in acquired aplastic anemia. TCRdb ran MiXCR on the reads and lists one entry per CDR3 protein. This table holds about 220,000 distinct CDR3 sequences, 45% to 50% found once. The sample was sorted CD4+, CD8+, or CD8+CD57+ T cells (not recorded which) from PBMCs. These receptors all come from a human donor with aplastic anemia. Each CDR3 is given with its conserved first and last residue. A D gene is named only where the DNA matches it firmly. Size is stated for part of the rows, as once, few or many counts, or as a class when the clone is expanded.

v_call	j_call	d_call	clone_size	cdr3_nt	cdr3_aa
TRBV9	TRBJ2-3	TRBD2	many	TGTGCCAGCAGCATCGGGACTAGCGGTAGCACAGATACGCAGTATTTT	CASSIGTSGSTDTQYF
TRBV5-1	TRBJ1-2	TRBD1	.	TGCGCCAGCAGCCTAGGGGACAGAGATAACTATGGCTACACCTTC	CASSLGDRDNYGYTF
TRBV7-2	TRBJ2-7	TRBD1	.	TGTGCCAGCAGGCGGACAGGAAAGAACTACGAGCAGTACTTC	CASRRTGKNYEQYF
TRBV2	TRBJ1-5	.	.	TGTGCCAGCAGTTATACAGAGTACAATCAGCCCCAGCATTTT	CASSYTEYNQPQHF
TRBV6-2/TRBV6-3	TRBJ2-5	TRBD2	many	TGTGCCAGCAGTTACTTTCGGGGGGAAGTTCGAGAGACCCAGTACTTC	CASSYFRGEVRETQYF
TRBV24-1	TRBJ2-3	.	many	TGTGCCACCAGTGATACAGGGGGGGAGAGAACAGATACGCAGTATTTT	CATSDTGGERTDTQYF
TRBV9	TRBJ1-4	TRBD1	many	TGTGCCAGCAGCGGGGGACAGAGCCCAACTAATGAAAAACTGTTTTTT	CASSGGQSPTNEKLFF
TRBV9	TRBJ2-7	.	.	TGTGCCAGCAGCGTATCGGGGGCTGGCTACGAGCAGTACTTC	CASSVSGAGYEQYF
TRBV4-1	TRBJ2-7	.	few	TGCGCCAGCAGCCAGCCGGGGCAGGGGATTTACGAGCAGTACTTC	CASSQPGQGIYEQYF
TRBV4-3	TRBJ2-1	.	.	TGCGCCAGCAGCCAAGATGGGCGGGGCCCGGGCAATGAGCAGTTCTTC	CASSQDGRGPGNEQFF
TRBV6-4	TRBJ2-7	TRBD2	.	TGTACCAGCACCTATCCGAGGGGAACTAGCGGATTCTACGAGCAGTACTTC	CTSTYPRGTSGFYEQYF
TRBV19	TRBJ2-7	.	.	TGTGCCAGTAGCACTACGACAGAATACGAGCAGTACTTC	CASSTTTEYEQYF
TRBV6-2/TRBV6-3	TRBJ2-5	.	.	TGTGCCAGCACTCTTCCGGGGGCCGACCAAGAGACCCAGTACTTC	CASTLPGADQETQYF
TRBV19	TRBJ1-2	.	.	TGTGCCACTAAACTTGGTGGGACCGACAAATATGGCTACACCTTC	CATKLGGTDKYGYTF
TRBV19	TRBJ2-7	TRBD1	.	TGTGCCAGCGGACAGGGAGGAGAGCAGTACTTC	CASGQGGEQYF
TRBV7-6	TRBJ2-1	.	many	TGTGCCAGCAGCTACCCCGCACTGGATGAGCAGTTCTTC	CASSYPALDEQFF
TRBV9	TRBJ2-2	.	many	TGTGCCAGCAGCGCGACTGGGGCCGGGGAGCTGTTTTTT	CASSATGAGELFF
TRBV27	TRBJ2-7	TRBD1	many	TGTGCCAGCAGTTTATTGGACAGGGCCTACGAGCAGTACTTC	CASSLLDRAYEQYF
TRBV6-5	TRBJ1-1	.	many	TGTGCCAGCAGTTACGGTAAAGCTTTCTTT	CASSYGKAFF
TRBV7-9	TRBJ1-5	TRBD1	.	TGTGCCAGCAGCTTCGGGACAGGGCTTAACGAGCATTTT	CASSFGTGLNEHF
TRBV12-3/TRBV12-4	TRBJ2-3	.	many	TGTGCCAGCAAAAACATGACAGATACGCAGTATTTT	CASKNMTDTQYF
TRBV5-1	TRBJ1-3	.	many	TGCGCCAGCAGCTCGAGGGTTGGAAACACCATATATTTT	CASSSRVGNTIYF
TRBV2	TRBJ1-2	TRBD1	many	TGTGCCAGCAGGGACAGGGGGCGCTTATATGGCTACACCTTC	CASRDRGRLYGYTF
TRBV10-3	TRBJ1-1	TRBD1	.	TGTGCCTCCAGCGGGGGTTACAGGGGGTACACTGAAGCTTTCTTT	CASSGGYRGYTEAFF
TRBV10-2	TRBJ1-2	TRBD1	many	TGCGCCAGCAGTGAACACCAGGGGGTATATGGCTACACCTTC	CASSEHQGVYGYTF
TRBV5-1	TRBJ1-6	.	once	TGCGCCAGCAGCCCTGGAGGGGATACGAGTTCACCCCTCCACTTT	CASSPGGDTSSPLHF
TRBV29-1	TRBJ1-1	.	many	TGCAGCGTTGAGACCGGGGAATCCCCTGAAGCTTTCTTT	CSVETGESPEAFF
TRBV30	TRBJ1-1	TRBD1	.	TGTGCCTGGAGTGTACCGGACAGGGTGAACACTGAAGCTTTCTTT	CAWSVPDRVNTEAFF
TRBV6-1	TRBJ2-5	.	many	TGTGCCAGCAGTGAAGAACCTCGGCGAGGAGTAGAGACCCAGTACTTC	CASSEEPRRGVETQYF
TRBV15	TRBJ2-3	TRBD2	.	TGTGCCACAACCGGGACTAGCGGCTACACAGATACGCAGTATTTT	CATTGTSGYTDTQYF
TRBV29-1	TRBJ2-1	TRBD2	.	TGCAGCGTTGAACCCCAGAGCGGGGGGATGAATGTGCAGTTCTTC	CSVEPQSGGMNVQFF
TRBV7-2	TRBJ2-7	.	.	TGTGCCAGCAGCTTACAAGGAGTAAAGGGGGACGAGCAGTACTTC	CASSLQGVKGDEQYF
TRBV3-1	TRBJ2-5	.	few	TGTGCCAGCAGCCAACCTTATGGGCAGCGAAAGAAAGAGACCCAGTACTTC	CASSQPYGQRKKETQYF
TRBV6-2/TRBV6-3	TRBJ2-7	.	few	TGTGCCAGCAGCCTACTGGGGGAGTCTTACGAGCAGTACTTC	CASSLLGESYEQYF
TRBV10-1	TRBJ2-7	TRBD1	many	TGCGCCAGCAGTTCGGGACAGGAATACGAGCAGTACTTC	CASSSGQEYEQYF
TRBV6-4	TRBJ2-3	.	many	TGTGCCAGCAGCCAGGACCCGGACGGCACAGATACGCAGTATTTT	CASSQDPDGTDTQYF
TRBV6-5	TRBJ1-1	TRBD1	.	TGTGCCAGCAGTTACTCTCTAGCAAAGGGACAGGGATCTGAAGCTTTCTTT	CASSYSLAKGQGSEAFF
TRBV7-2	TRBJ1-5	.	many	TGTGCCAGCAGCTTGAGGGGGTTTAGCAATCAGCCCCAGCATTTT	CASSLRGFSNQPQHF
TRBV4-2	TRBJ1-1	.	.	TGTGCCAGCAGCCAAGATCTGGGACTAGCCACCCACACTGAAGCTTTCTTT	CASSQDLGLATHTEAFF
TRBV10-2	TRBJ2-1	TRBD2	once	TGCGCCAGCAGTGAGTCGACTAGCGGCCTCCAACAGCGGAATGAGCAGTTCTTC	CASSESTSGLQQRNEQFF
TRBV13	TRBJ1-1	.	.	TGTGCCAGCAGCCGTGACGAAGCTTTCTTT	CASSRDEAFF
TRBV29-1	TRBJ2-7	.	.	TGCAGCGTTGGAGGGGTCGACGAGCAGTACTTC	CSVGGVDEQYF
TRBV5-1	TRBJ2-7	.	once	TGTGCCAGCAGCGTAGCTACCTTGGGCGAGCAGTACTTC	CASSVATLGEQYF
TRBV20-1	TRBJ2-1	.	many	TGCAGTGCTAGAGACCCCGACCCAGGTGTTTCCTACAATGAGCAGTTCTTC	CSARDPDPGVSYNEQFF
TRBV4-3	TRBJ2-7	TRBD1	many	TGCGCCAGCAGCCAAGCAGGGGGCGGTGACGAGCAGTACTTC	CASSQAGGGDEQYF
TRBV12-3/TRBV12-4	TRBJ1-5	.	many	TGTGCCAGCAGCCAAATAGGGACCCGTCAGCCCCAGCATTTT	CASSQIGTRQPQHF
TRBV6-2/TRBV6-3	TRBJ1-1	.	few	TGTGCCAGCAGTTACCCCGCCGGGAGGGGTCGAATGAACACTGAAGCTTTCTTT	CASSYPAGRGRMNTEAFF
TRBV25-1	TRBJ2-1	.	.	TGTGCCAGCCCGGAACCGCAGGGGCGTTTGTACGATGAGCAGTTCTTC	CASPEPQGRLYDEQFF
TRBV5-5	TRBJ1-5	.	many	TGTGCCAGCATGCCATGGATGAGCAATCAGCCCCAGCATTTT	CASMPWMSNQPQHF
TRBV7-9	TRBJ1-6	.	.	TGTACCAGCAGCCCGGGACAAGGGAATTCACCCCTCCACTTT	CTSSPGQGNSPLHF
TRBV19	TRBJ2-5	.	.	TGTGCCAGTAGGGGGGGGGGGGCCCCCCAAGAGACCCAGTACTTC	CASRGGGAPQETQYF
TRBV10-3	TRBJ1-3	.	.	TGTGCCATCAGGCAGGCCTCTGGAAACACCATATATTTT	CAIRQASGNTIYF
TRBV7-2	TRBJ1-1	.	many	TGTGCCAGCAGCTTAGAGGGGGGGCCCACTGAAGCTTTCTTT	CASSLEGGPTEAFF
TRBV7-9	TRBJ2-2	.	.	TGTGCCAGCAACTCAGGGGGAGGGCCGAACACCGGGGAGCTGTTTTTT	CASNSGGGPNTGELFF
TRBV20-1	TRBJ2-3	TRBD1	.	TGCAGTGCTAGAGGGCAGGGGGCAGGTACGCAGTATTTT	CSARGQGAGTQYF
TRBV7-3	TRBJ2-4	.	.	TGTGCCAGCAGCTTAGACGACACCAAAAACATTCAGTACTTC	CASSLDDTKNIQYF
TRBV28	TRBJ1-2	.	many	TGTGCCGCGTCTATGGAGGTTTACATGGATGGCTACACCTTC	CAASMEVYMDGYTF